Presented here are 27 T cell receptor beta chains from one specimen sequenced in a study of blood T cell repertoires in COVID-19. Some clones are missing from TCRdb's copy, which holds only in-frame ones; the method was immunoSEQ multiplex PCR. The sample shows 250,000 to 300,000 clones, about 90% of them seen only once. Material for sequencing was PBMCs or T cells enriched from blood (not recorded which). Receptors originate from a human donor in a cohort exposed to, infected with or recovered from COVID-19 (not recorded which). The donor label of this sample is uncertain.

This clone was seen just once. V is TRBV7-2 and J is TRBJ1-5, with 9 positions matching TRBD1. V gave up 0 bases and J gave up 12 bases; unmatched junction bases: 3. CDR1 is SGHTA and CDR2 is FQGNSA in the germline V gene. The CDR3 runs to 13 residues. Here the CDR3 DNA reads TGTGCCAGCAGCTTAGCAGGGACAGGGTACCAGCATTTT. The encoded protein is CASSLAGTGYQHF.

J is TRBJ1-5 and V is TRBV25-1, with D tentatively TRBD1 (6 bases). V shed 6 bases and J shed 7 bases, with 16 bases lying between them. The CDR3 is 14 amino acids. Germline assignment: CDR1 MGHDK and CDR2 SYGVNS. The CDR3 coding sequence is TGTGCCAGCAGCACATTACAGGGAAACCAGCCCCAGCATTTT. Its protein is CASSTLQGNQPQHF.

The gene calls are TRBV9 and TRBJ2-2; 8 bases agree with TRBD2. V was pared by 2 bases and J by 0 bases, with 6 bases of the junction left unmatched. Germline CDR1 SGDLS, CDR2 YYNGEE. The CDR3 has 17 amino acids. The CDR3 protein is CASSVSLAGSNTGELFF. The CDR3 bases are TGTGCCAGCAGCGTCTCTCTAGCGGGCTCGAACACCGGGGAGCTGTTTTTT.

The chain uses TRBV18 and TRBJ1-1, with D unclear. Per the germline V gene, CDR1 is KGHSH and CDR2 is LQKENI. This CDR3 has 13 amino acids. V dropped 3 bases and J dropped 5 bases, with 10 bases sitting between them. CDR3 coding DNA: TGTGCCAGCTCACCGACGGGGAGTACTGAAGCTTTCTTT. Translating it yields CASSPTGSTEAFF.

V usage is TRBV7-2 and J usage is TRBJ2-3; 12 bases map to TRBD2. This CDR3 is built from 16 residues. J was trimmed by 3 bases and V by 4 bases; bases with no gene match: 5. Germline V lookup: CDR1 SGHTA, CDR2 FQGNSA. The CDR3 spells CASSSTSGGRTDTQYF. For the CDR3, the DNA is TGTGCCAGCAGCTCCACTAGCGGGGGGCGGACAGATACGCAGTATTTT.

The V gene is TRBV7-6, the J gene TRBJ2-1, with 14 bases identical to TRBD2. The J segment lost 1 base and the V segment lost 5 bases, leaving 4 bases of the junction unmatched. CDR1 is SGHVS, CDR2 FNYEAQ, per germline. The CDR3 consists of 17 residues. The chain's CDR3 is CASSPGTSGRSYNEQFF. Written as DNA, the CDR3 is TGTGCCAGCAGCCCAGGGACTAGCGGGAGATCCTACAATGAGCAGTTCTTC.

This clone turned up a few times. The J gene is TRBJ2-7, the V gene TRBV2, with D possibly being TRBD1 (6 bases). Germline CDR1 is SNHLY and CDR2 is FYNNEI. The ends were cut back, 2 bases at V and 3 bases at J, with 14 bases in the middle. The CDR3 length is 15 residues. CDR3 sequence: CASSEFSGVVYEQYF. The CDR3 region has the DNA TGTGCCAGCAGTGAATTTTCAGGGGTGGTCTACGAGCAGTACTTC.

DNA for the CDR3: TGCGCCAGCAGCGTGCAGGGGATGCGGCAAGAGACCCAGTACTTC. Protein sequence: CASSVQGMRQETQYF. The chain has TRBV5-1 and TRBJ2-5; tentatively, D is TRBD1 (6 bases). The length of the CDR3 is 15 residues. Deletions cut 4 bases from V and 2 bases from J, with 15 bases between. CDR1 and CDR2 (germline): SGHRS, YFSETQ. The full variable domain, in which reference TRBV5-1 and TRBJ2-5 provide the parts outside the CDR3, is KAGVTQTPRYLIKTRGQQVTLSCSPISGHRSVSWYQQTPGQGLQFLFEYFSETQRNKGNFPGRFSGRQFSNSRSEMNVSTLELGDSALYLCASSVQGMRQETQYFGPGTRLLVL.

The rearrangement links TRBV6-2 or TRBV6-3 to TRBJ2-3; D unclear. CDR1 and CDR2 (germline): MNHEY, SVGEGT. The CDR3 totals 13 residues. V was shortened by 6 bases and J by 11 bases, with 18 bases between the two germline ends. The CDR3 region has the DNA TGTGCCAGCAGCCGTCCCCCCTGGCTGAAGCAGTATTTT. Amino acid sequence: CASSRPPWLKQYF.

The rearrangement uses TRBV19 and TRBJ2-1; D is uncertain. The CDR3 totals 13 residues. Looked up from germline, CDR1 is LNHDA and CDR2 is SQIVND (reference sequence). V was shortened by 2 bases and J by 7 bases, with 9 bases between the two germline ends. CDR3 region: CASSIWAENEQFF. CDR3 bases: TGTGCCAGTAGTATATGGGCCGAGAATGAGCAGTTCTTC.

The chain combines TRBV6-5 with TRBJ2-7; TRBD1 matches 7 bases. The ends lost 6 bases at V and 3 bases at J; junction bases unmatched: 8. Germline-derived CDR1 and CDR2 are MNHEY and SVGAGI. The CDR3 is 14 amino acids. The CDR3 loop is CASSFTGQSYEQYF. The CDR3 DNA reads TGTGCCAGCAGCTTCACGGGACAGAGCTACGAGCAGTACTTC.

This rearrangement joins TRBV5-1 to TRBJ1-2; a weak D match, TRBD1 (5 bases). Germline loops: CDR1 SGHRS, CDR2 YFSETQ. The CDR3 consists of 15 residues. The germline V and J ends were trimmed by 0 bases and 3 bases, with 12 bases remaining between them. CDR3 in amino acids: CASSLAAGLHYGYTF. The CDR3 region has the DNA TGCGCCAGCAGCTTGGCCGCGGGGCTTCACTATGGCTACACCTTC.

The rearrangement uses TRBV12-5 and TRBJ2-2; possible D gene TRBD1, 5 bases. This CDR3 is 13 amino acids long. The germline CDR1 and CDR2 sequences are LGHNT and FRNRAP. Trimming pared 10 bases from V and 5 bases from J, leaving 14 bases between. The DNA for the CDR3 is TGTGCTAACCGCCCGGACACAACCGGGGAGCTGTTTTTT. Translated, it gives CANRPDTTGELFF. The full variable domain, its missing parts supplied by reference TRBV12-5 and TRBJ2-2, is DARVTQTPRHKVTEMGQEVTMRCQPILGHNTVFWYRQTMMQGLELLAYFRNRAPLDDSGMPKDRFSAEMPDATLATLKIQPSEPRDSAVYFCANRPDTTGELFFGEGSRLTVL.

This chain uses TRBV30 with TRBJ2-3, with D tentatively TRBD1 (5 bases). CDR3 length: 12 residues. V shed 4 bases and J shed 1 base, with 6 bases lying between them. CDR1 is GTSNPN, CDR2 SVGIG, per germline (reference sequence). The CDR3 nucleotides are TGTGCCTGGACCAGGGGCACAGATACGCAGTATTTT. It is translated as CAWTRGTDTQYF.

This chain connects TRBV2 to TRBJ1-1, with D uncertain. This CDR3 is 16 amino acids long. Germline CDR1 is SNHLY and CDR2 is FYNNEI. V lost 2 bases to trimming and J lost 4 bases, with 17 bases between them. The CDR3 spells CASSETAATGSTEAFF. The CDR3, as DNA: TGTGCCAGCAGTGAAACGGCCGCGACGGGGAGCACTGAAGCTTTCTTT.

The chain combines TRBV7-9 with TRBJ2-5; 11 bases map to TRBD2. V trimming: 7 bases; J trimming: 1 base; junction bases outside the gene matches: 5. Per the germline V gene, CDR1 is SEHNR and CDR2 is FQNEAQ (reference sequence). The CDR3 has 15 residues. The CDR3 protein is CASMRLAGGQETQYF. The DNA of the CDR3 is TGTGCCAGCATGAGGCTAGCGGGGGGCCAAGAGACCCAGTACTTC. The variable domain in full, with the rest retrieved from reference TRBV7-9 and TRBJ2-5, is DTGVSQNPRHKITKRGQNVTFRCDPISEHNRLYWYRQTLGQGPEFLTYFQNEAQLEKSRLLSDRFSAERPKGSFSTLEIQRTEQGDSAMYLCASMRLAGGQETQYFGPGTRLLVL.

The V and J genes are TRBV4-2 and TRBJ1-1; 7 nucleotides line up with TRBD1. The V segment lost 2 bases and the J segment 3 bases; nucleotides outside the gene matches: 0. From germline, CDR1 is LGHNA and CDR2 YNFKEQ. CDR3 size: 13 residues. CDR3 residues: CASSQTGDTEAFF. The CDR3 DNA follows: TGTGCCAGCAGCCAAACAGGGGACACTGAAGCTTTCTTT.

The chain recombines TRBV5-5 with TRBJ2-3; possibly TRBD2 for D (6 bases). The germline CDR1 and CDR2 sequences are SGHKS and YYEKEE (reference sequence). The CDR3 totals 14 residues. V gave up 7 bases and J gave up 4 bases, with 16 bases separating them. CDR3 nucleotide sequence: TGTGCCAGCCACCGAGTGGGCGGGGCAGATACGCAGTATTTT. Amino acids: CASHRVGGADTQYF.

In its sample, this clone was seen a few times. This chain links TRBV5-6 with TRBJ2-4, with D possibly matching TRBD2 (6 bases). CDR1 is SGHDT, CDR2 YYEEEE, per germline. Trimming stripped 0 bases from V and 5 bases from J, with 12 bases between. The CDR3 is made up of 15 amino acids. CDR3 sequence (DNA): TGTGCCAGCAGCTTGGTAGGAGGGTCCCAAAACATTCAGTACTTC. Residues: CASSLVGGSQNIQYF.

The chain has TRBV6-1 and TRBJ2-4; D is uncertain. Germline CDR1 is MNHNS and CDR2 is SASEGT. The CDR3 runs 16 residues. V shed 0 bases and J shed 0 bases, with 9 bases lying between them. DNA for the CDR3: TGTGCCAGCAGTGAAGCGCAGAAATTAGCCAAAAACATTCAGTACTTC. Its protein is CASSEAQKLAKNIQYF.

The chain joins TRBV30 to TRBJ1-6, with 7 bases fitting TRBD1. Looked up from germline, CDR1 is GTSNPN and CDR2 is SVGIG (reference sequence). The junction had 12 bases not matched to a gene; V was cut back by 8 bases and J by 5 bases. CDR3 length equals 15 residues. CDR3 coding DNA: TGTGCCAGCTCCCCACAGGGGTCGGATAATTCACCCCTCCACTTT. Residues: CASSPQGSDNSPLHF.

V gene TRBV19 combines with J gene TRBJ2-5; 8 bases line up with TRBD1. CDR1 LNHDA and CDR2 SQIVND come from the germline V gene (reference sequence). Trimming at V came to 3 bases and at J to 6 bases, leaving 9 bases not matched to a gene. The CDR3 extends over 15 amino acids. In DNA form, the CDR3 reads TGTGCCAGTAGTATTGCGGACAGGGATCGGAAGACCCAGTACTTC. Protein product: CASSIADRDRKTQYF. The whole variable domain, remainder taken from reference TRBV19 and TRBJ2-5, is DGGITQSPKYLFRKEGQNVTLSCEQNLNHDAMYWYRQDPGQGLRLIYYSQIVNDFQKGDIAEGYSVSREKKESFPLTVTSAQKNPTAFYLCASSIADRDRKTQYFGPGTRLLVL.

The chain joins TRBV6-6 to TRBJ1-1; 8 bases agree with TRBD1. Trimming at V came to 4 bases and at J to 8 bases, leaving 6 bases not matched to a gene. This CDR3 has 13 amino acids. Germline lookup yields CDR1 MNHNY and CDR2 SVGAGI (reference sequence). The CDR3 sequence: CASSFSQGGEAFF. In nucleotides, the CDR3 is TGTGCCAGCAGTTTCTCACAGGGGGGGGAAGCTTTCTTT.

CDR3 amino acids: CASSLGRVGSNTEAFF. The DNA of the CDR3 is TGTGCCAGCAGCTTAGGCAGGGTCGGGTCGAACACTGAAGCTTTCTTT. The rearrangement joins TRBV7-9 to TRBJ1-1, with D possibly TRBD1 on 5 matching bases. There are 16 residues in the CDR3. Germline values: CDR1 SEHNR, CDR2 FQNEAQ (reference sequence). Trimming took off 1 base at V and 1 base at J, with 13 bases between the two ends.

V usage is TRBV30 and J usage is TRBJ2-7; TRBD2 might be the D (6 bases). The germline CDR1 and CDR2 sequences are GTSNPN and SVGIG (reference sequence). The V gene lost 0 bases and the J gene lost 2 bases, with 14 bases spanning the gap. The CDR3 has 15 residues. CDR3 amino acids: CAWSVRGSGPYEQYF. The CDR3, as DNA: TGTGCCTGGAGTGTACGGGGGTCAGGGCCCTACGAGCAGTACTTC.

The V and J genes are TRBV14 and TRBJ2-2, with D maybe TRBD1 (7 bases). Trimming took 5 bases from V and 3 from J, leaving 16 bases between them. CDR3 size: 16 residues. CDR1 is SGHDN and CDR2 is FVKESK in the germline V gene. The CDR3 reads CASSGQAWGDTGELFF. Here the CDR3 DNA reads TGTGCCAGCAGCGGACAGGCTTGGGGGGACACCGGGGAGCTGTTTTTT.

This clone showed up just a few times. The chain uses TRBV19 and TRBJ2-1, with D possibly matching TRBD1 (5 bases). The CDR3 runs to 13 residues. The ends were cut back, 4 bases at V and 6 bases at J, with 10 bases in the middle. Germline values: CDR1 LNHDA, CDR2 SQIVND (reference sequence). The chain's CDR3 is CASSKQDLNEQFF. In DNA form, the CDR3 reads TGTGCCAGTAGTAAACAGGACCTCAATGAGCAGTTCTTC.